This T cell receptor (beta chain) was found in a study of blood T cell repertoires in COVID-19 (TCRdb year 2020). Broadly, across the study: Samples from collaborators originated in the United States, Italy and Spain and spanned both the acute and convalescent phases of COVID-19. The prospective study material was composed of cDNA or gDNA derived from T cells, B-cell-depleted T cells, or PBMCs. HLA class I and class II types, where available, came from metadata supplied by the sample provider rather than from assay-based typing. Samples came from the ongoing ImmuneRACE study (first 160 participants) plus 1,254 subjects from 6 global collaborators. Sample metadata almost always included a de-identified subject ID, COVID-19 status, age in years and sex. Deeply sampled blood TCRbeta repertoires from subjects exposed to, actively infected with, or recovered from COVID-19 were included in the dataset. The repertoires were made available in a free public database intended to serve as a resource for research on the immune response to SARS-CoV-2.

TCRbeta CDR3 regions were amplified from genomic DNA using the immunoSEQ Assay, a bias-controlled multiplex PCR. The paper's data handling went like this. The number of nucleated cells in each sample was estimated by amplification of reference gene primers within the assay. To quantify the absolute abundance of each unique TCRbeta CDR3 rearrangement, sequence reads were collapsed and filtered. Productive Simpson clonality was computed per sample as the square root of Simpson's diversity index over productive rearrangements. As stored in TCRdb, this immuneACCESS dataset retains in-frame rearrangements with V and J assigned. A fraction of the clones does not appear; measured against another copy, unresolved V genes explain less than half of the discrepancy, and the remainder lacks a known reason. The V and J calls and clone size are taken from that table; D and trimming were inferred from the DNA. The sample profile shows about 160,000 clones; roughly 90% of them were found once. The ten largest account for less than 3% of the sample.

Each collaborating institution followed its own protocols to collect whole blood in K2EDTA tubes. For TCRbeta analysis, collaborators shipped samples in one of three forms: frozen whole blood, isolated PBMCs, or DNA extracted from either of those sample types. Overall results and qualifications from the work: Clinical and demographic metadata were provided uncurated, with the amount varying by source and participant.

The germline V gene provides CDR1 MNHEY and CDR2 SVGAGI. Cut back by 5 bases and 4 bases, the V and J ends lie 16 bases apart. The CDR3 runs 15 residues from the cysteine to the phenylalanine. Only the CDR3 DNA stays, 45 bases, in frame from base 1. This clone was counted only a few times. Its cognate antigen has yet to be identified. One base away there is no much larger clone; base qualities are not given. This clonotype was obtained from a man aged 60-69 years with acute or convalescent COVID-19. What was sequenced was peripheral blood. The rearrangement combines TRBV6-5 with TRBJ2-3; the D segment could be TRBD1, given 7 matching bases. The CDR3 reads as follows: CASSPGDSSADTQYF. The bases read TGTGCCAGCAGTCCGGGGGACAGTTCGGCAGATACGCAGTATTTT.